This T cell receptor beta chain was captured by sequencing in a study of beta chain features in type 1 diabetes. Study results and caveats: PCR might preferentially amplify shorter templates, equally in patients and controls.

The CDR3 sequence is 11 residues long. The germline gives CDR1 SGHDN, CDR2 FVKESK. V was cut by 4 bases and J by 4 bases, with 5 bases left in between. Reverse transcription of all isolated RNA meant that expressed TCRB transcripts were sequenced. An average roughly 3.6 million reads came from naive, central memory and regulatory T cell samples. Assay used: immunoSEQ multiplex PCR; TCRdb lists only in-frame clones, some missing. Counted here are under 800,000 clones, 15% occurring once; the ten biggest clones make up approximately 0.087%. On this clone itself: What it binds is not known.

Cells sorted by CD45RO/CCR7/CD25/CD127/CD95/CD27 comprised CD4+ naive, central memory, regulatory and stem cell-like memory cells. Sequenced material: naive CD4+ T cells from blood. V and J are TRBV14 and TRBJ2-7; unclear D gene. The source is a man between 18 and 35 years old in good health. The DNA for the CDR3 is TGTGCCAGCAGCCGTAAATACGAGCAGTACTTC. Amino acid sequence: CASSRKYEQYF. Full variable domain (remainder filled in from reference TRBV14 and TRBJ2-7): EAGVTQFPSHSVIEKGQTVTLRCDPISGHDNLYWYRRVMGKEIKFLLHFVKESKQDESGMPNNRFLAERTGGTYSTLKVQPAELEDSGVYFCASSRKYEQYFGPGTRLTVT.